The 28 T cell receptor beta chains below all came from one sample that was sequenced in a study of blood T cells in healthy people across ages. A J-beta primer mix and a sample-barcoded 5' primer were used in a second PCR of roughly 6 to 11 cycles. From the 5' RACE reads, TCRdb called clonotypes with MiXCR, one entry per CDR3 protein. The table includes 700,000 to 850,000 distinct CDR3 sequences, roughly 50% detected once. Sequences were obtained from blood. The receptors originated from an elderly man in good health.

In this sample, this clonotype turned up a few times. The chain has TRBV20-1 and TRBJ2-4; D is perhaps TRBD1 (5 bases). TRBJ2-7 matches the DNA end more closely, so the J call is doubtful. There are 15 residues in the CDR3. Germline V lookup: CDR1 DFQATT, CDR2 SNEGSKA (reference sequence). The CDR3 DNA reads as TGCAGTGCTAGCTCGGGCTCCAACAGGATCTACGAGCAGTACTTC. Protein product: CSASSGSNRIYEQYF.

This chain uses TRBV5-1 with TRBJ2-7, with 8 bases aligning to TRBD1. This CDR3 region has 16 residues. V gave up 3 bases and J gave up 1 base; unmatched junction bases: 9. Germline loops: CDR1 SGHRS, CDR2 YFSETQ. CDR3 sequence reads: CASSWGPGQASYEQYF. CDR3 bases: TGCGCCAGCAGCTGGGGACCGGGACAGGCGTCCTACGAGCAGTACTTC.

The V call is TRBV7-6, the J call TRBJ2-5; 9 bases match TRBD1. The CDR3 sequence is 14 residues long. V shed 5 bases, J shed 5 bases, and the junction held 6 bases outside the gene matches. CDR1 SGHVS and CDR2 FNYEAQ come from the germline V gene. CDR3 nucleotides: TGTGCCAGCAGCCTTGGGACAGGGACGGAGACCCAGTACTTC. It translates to CASSLGTGTETQYF. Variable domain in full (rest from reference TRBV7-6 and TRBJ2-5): GAGVSQSPRYKVTKRGQDVALRCDPISGHVSLYWYRQALGQGPEFLTYFNYEAQQDKSGLPNDRFSAERPEGSISTLTIQRTEQRDSAMYRCASSLGTGTETQYFGPGTRLLVL.

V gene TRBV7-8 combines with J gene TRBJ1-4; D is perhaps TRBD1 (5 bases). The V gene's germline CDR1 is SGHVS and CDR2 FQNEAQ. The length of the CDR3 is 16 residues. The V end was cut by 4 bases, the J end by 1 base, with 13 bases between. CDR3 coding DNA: TGTGCCAGCAGCTCAGGCACTGGGGGAACTAATGAAAAACTGTTTTTT. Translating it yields CASSSGTGGTNEKLFF.

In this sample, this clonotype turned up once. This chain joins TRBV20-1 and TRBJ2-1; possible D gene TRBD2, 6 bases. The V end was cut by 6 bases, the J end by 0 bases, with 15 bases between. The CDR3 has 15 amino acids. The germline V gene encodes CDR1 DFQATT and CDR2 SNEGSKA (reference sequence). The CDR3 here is CSAFHSGSSYNEQFF. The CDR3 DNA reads TGCAGTGCGTTCCATAGCGGAAGCTCCTACAATGAGCAGTTCTTC.

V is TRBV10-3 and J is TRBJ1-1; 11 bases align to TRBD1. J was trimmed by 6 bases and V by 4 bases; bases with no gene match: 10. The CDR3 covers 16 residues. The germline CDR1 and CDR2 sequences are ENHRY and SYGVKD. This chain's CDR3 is CAISGGDRGTLAEAFF. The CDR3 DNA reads TGTGCCATCAGTGGCGGGGACAGGGGGACTCTAGCTGAAGCTTTCTTT.

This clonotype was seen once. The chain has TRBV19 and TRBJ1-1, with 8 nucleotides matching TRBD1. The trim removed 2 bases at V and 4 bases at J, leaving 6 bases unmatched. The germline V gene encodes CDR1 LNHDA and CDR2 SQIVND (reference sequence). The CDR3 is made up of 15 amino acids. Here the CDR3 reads CASSITGTGGTEAFF. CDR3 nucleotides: TGTGCCAGTAGTATAACCGGGACAGGAGGCACTGAAGCTTTCTTT.

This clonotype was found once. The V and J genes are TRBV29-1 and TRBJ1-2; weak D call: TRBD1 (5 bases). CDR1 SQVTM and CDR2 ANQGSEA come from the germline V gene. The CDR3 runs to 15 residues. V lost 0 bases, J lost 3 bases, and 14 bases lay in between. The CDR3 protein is CSVEDWGREDYGYTF. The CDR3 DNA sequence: TGCAGCGTTGAAGATTGGGGCAGGGAAGACTATGGCTACACCTTC. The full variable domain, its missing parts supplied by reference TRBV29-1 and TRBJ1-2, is SAVISQKPSRDICQRGTSLTIQCQVDSQVTMMFWYRQQPGQSLTLIATANQGSEATYESGFVIDKFPISRPNLTFSTLTVSNMSPEDSSIYLCSVEDWGREDYGYTFGSGTRLTVV.

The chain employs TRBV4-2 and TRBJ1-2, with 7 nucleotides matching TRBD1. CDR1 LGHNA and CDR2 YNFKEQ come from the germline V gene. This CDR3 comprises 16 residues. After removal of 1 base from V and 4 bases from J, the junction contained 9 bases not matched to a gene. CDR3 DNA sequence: TGTGCCAGCAGCCAAGGTCCGACAGGGCCAAGCTATGGCTACACCTTC. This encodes CASSQGPTGPSYGYTF.

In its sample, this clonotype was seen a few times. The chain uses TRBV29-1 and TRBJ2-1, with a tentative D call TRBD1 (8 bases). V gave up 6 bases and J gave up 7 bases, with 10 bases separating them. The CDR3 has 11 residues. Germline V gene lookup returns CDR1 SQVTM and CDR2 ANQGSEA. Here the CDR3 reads CSVQGGNEQFF. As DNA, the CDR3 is TGCAGCGTACAGGGGGGGAATGAGCAGTTCTTC.

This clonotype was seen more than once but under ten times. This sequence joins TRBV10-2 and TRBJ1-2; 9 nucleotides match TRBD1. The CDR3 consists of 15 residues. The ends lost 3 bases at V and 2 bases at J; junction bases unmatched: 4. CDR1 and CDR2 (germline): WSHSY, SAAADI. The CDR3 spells CASSDGQGINYGYTF. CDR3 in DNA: TGCGCCAGCAGTGATGGACAGGGGATAAACTATGGCTACACCTTC.

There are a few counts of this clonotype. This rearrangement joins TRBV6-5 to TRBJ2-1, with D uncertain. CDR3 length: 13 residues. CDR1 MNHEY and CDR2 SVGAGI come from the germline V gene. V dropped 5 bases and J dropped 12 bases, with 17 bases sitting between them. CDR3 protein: CASSPFGPRMQFF. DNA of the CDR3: TGTGCCAGCAGTCCCTTCGGGCCCCGCATGCAGTTCTTC.

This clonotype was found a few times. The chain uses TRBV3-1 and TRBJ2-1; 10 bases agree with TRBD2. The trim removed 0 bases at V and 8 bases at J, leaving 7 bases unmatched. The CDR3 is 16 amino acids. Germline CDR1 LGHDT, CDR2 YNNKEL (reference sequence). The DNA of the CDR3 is TGTGCCAGCAGCCAAGATATGGCTAGCGGGAGCGATGAGCAGTTCTTC. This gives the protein CASSQDMASGSDEQFF.

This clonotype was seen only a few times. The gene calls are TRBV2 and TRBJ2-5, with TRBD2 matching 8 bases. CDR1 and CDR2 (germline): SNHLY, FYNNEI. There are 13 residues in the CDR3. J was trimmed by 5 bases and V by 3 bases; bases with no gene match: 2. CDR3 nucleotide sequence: TGTGCCAGCAGTGACGGGAGGGGGGAGACCCAGTACTTC. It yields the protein CASSDGRGETQYF.

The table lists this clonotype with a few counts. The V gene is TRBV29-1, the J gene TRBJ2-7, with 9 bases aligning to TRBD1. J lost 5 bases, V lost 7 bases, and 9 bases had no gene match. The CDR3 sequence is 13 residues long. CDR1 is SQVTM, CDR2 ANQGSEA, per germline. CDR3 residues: CSAARDRVNEQYF. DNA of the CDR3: TGCAGCGCCGCTCGGGACAGGGTCAACGAGCAGTACTTC.

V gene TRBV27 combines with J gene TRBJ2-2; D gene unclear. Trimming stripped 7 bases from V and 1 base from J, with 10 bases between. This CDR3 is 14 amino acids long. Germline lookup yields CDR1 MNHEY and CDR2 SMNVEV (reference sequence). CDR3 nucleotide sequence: TGTGCCAGCACCCACGAGAGGAACACCGGGGAGCTGTTTTTT. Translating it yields CASTHERNTGELFF.

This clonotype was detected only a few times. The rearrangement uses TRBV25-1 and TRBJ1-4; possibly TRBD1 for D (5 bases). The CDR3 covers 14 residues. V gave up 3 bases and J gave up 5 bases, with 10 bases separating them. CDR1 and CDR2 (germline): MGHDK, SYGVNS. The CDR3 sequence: CASSDPGINEKLFF. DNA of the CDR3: TGTGCCAGCAGTGATCCAGGGATCAATGAAAAACTGTTTTTT. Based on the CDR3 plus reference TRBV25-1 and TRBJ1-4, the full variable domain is EADIYQTPRYLVIGTGKKITLECSQTMGHDKMYWYQQDPGMELHLIHYSYGVNSTEKGDLSSESTVSRIRTEHFPLTLESARPSHTSQYLCASSDPGINEKLFFGSGTQLSVL.

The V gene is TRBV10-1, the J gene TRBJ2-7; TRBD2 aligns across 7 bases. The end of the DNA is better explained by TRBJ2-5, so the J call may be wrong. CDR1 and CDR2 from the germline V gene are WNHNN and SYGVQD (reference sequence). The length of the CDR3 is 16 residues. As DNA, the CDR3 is TGCGCCAGCAGTGAGGTTGGCGGGAGTTCGGGGAGGACCCAGTACTTC. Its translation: CASSEVGGSSGRTQYF.

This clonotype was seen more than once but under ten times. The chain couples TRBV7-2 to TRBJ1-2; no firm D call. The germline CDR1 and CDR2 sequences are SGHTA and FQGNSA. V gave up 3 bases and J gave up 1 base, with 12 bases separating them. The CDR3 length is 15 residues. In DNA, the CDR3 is TGTGCCAGCAGCTTTATGACGACGGATAACTATGGCTACACCTTC. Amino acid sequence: CASSFMTTDNYGYTF.

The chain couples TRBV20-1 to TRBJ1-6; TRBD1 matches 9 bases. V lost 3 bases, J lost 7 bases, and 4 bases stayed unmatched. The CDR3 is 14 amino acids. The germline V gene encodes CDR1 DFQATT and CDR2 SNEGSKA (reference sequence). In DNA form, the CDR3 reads TGCAGTGCTAGCGGACAGGGGAAAAATTCACCCCTCCACTTT. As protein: CSASGQGKNSPLHF.

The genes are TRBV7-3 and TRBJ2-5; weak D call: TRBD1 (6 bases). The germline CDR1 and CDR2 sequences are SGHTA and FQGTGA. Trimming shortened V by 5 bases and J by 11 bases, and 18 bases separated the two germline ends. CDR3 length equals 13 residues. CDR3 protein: CASSRPTGNEQYF. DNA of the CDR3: TGTGCCAGCAGCCGGCCGACAGGTAATGAGCAGTACTTC.

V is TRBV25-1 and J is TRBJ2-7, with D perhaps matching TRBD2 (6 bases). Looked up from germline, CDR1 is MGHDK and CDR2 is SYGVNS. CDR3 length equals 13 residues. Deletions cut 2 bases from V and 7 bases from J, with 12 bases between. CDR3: CASSEGGATEQYF. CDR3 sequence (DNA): TGTGCCAGCAGTGAAGGAGGGGCTACGGAGCAGTACTTC.

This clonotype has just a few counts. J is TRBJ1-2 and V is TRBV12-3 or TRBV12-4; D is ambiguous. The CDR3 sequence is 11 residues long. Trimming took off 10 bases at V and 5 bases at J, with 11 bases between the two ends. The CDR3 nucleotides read TGTGCCATCAAAGATTCGTATGGCTACACCTTC. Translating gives CAIKDSYGYTF.

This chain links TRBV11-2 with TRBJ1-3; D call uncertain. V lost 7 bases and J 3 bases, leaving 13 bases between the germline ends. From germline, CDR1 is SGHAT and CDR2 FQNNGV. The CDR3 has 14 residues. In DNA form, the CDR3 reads TGTGCCAGCACGCAGAGAGCCCTTGGAAACACCATATATTTT. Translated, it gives CASTQRALGNTIYF.

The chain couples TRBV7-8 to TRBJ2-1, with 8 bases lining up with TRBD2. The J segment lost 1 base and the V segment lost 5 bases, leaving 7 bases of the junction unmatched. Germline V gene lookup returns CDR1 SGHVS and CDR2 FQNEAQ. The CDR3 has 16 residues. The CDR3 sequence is CASSPTAGESYNEQFF. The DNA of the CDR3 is TGTGCCAGCAGCCCCACAGCGGGAGAATCCTACAATGAGCAGTTCTTC.

The CDR3 region has the DNA TGTGCCAGCAGTTTGTTGATGGTGCAGACGAGCTCCTACAATGAGCAGTTCTTC. Protein: CASSLLMVQTSSYNEQFF. The rearrangement uses TRBV12-3 or TRBV12-4 and TRBJ2-1; no reliable D call. The CDR3 length is 18 residues. V lost 3 bases to trimming and J lost 0 bases, with 18 bases between them.

DNA for the CDR3: TGCAGCGTTGTCGGAATCACAGGCCAGCCCCAGCATTTT. Translating gives CSVVGITGQPQHF. The genes are TRBV29-1 and TRBJ1-5; tentative D call: TRBD1 (5 bases). The germline gives CDR1 SQVTM, CDR2 ANQGSEA. This CDR3 is 13 amino acids long. Trimming cost V 4 bases and J 7 bases, with 14 bases left between them.

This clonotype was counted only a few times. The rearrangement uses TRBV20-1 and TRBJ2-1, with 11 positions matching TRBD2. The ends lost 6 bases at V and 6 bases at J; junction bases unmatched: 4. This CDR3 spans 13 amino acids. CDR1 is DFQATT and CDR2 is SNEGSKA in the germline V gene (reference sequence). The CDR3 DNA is TGCAGTGCGGAAGGGACTAGCGGCAATGAGCAGTTCTTC. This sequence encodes CSAEGTSGNEQFF.